These 3 T cell receptor beta chains came from one sample sequenced in a study of shared clonotypes between healthy human individuals. The repertoire was sequenced with immunoSEQ multiplex PCR; TCRdb's copy has only in-frame clones and lacks some. The sample shows approximately 1,000,000 clones, more than 75% of them seen only once. Sequencing was performed on memory CD4+ T cells from PBMCs. The subset is: CD45RA-negative fraction. The receptors here all came from a man aged 18 to 29 in good health. Some clones in this sample may be carry-over from other donors' samples.

This rearrangement joins TRBV10-1 to TRBJ2-7; TRBD1 or TRBD2 may be the D gene (5 bases each). Trimming took 5 bases from V and 7 from J, leaving 12 bases between them. The CDR3 totals 12 residues. CDR1 is WNHNN and CDR2 is SYGVQD in the germline V gene (reference sequence). The CDR3 region has the DNA TGCGCCAGCAGTACGGGACCTTGGGAGCAGTACTTC. Translating it yields CASSTGPWEQYF.

This chain joins TRBV6-1 and TRBJ2-6, with 11 nucleotides matching TRBD1. Germline V gene lookup returns CDR1 MNHNS and CDR2 SASEGT. J was trimmed by 2 bases and V by 4 bases; bases with no gene match: 10. The CDR3 is 19 residues long. CDR3 sequence: CASSAHTGTGGTGANVLTF. CDR3 DNA: TGTGCCAGCAGTGCCCATACCGGGACAGGGGGAACTGGGGCCAACGTCCTGACTTTC.

This chain links TRBV5-6 with TRBJ2-7, with D perhaps matching TRBD1 or TRBD2 (5 bases each). Trimming removed 0 bases from V and 5 bases from J, with 15 bases in between. Germline-derived CDR1 and CDR2 are SGHDT and YYEEEE. This CDR3 is 15 amino acids long. In DNA form, the CDR3 reads TGTGCCAGCAGCTTGGTGGGGGACGGGGTGGACGAGCAGTACTTC. It codes for CASSLVGDGVDEQYF.